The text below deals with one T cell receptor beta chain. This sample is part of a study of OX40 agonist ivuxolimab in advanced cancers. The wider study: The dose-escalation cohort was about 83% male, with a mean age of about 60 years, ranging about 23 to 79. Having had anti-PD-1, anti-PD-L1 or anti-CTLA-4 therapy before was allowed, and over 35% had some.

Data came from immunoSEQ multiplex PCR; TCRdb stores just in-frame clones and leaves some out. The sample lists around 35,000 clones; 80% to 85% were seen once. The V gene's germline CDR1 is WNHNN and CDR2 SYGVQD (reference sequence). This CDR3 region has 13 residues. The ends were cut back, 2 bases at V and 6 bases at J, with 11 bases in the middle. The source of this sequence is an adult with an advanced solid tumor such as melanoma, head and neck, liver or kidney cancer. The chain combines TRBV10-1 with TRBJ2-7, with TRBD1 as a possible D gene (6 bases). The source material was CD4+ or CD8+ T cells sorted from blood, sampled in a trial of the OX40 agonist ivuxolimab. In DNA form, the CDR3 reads TGCGCCAGCAGTGAGGGGGGCCTGGGCGAGCAGTACTTC. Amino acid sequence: CASSEGGLGEQYF.